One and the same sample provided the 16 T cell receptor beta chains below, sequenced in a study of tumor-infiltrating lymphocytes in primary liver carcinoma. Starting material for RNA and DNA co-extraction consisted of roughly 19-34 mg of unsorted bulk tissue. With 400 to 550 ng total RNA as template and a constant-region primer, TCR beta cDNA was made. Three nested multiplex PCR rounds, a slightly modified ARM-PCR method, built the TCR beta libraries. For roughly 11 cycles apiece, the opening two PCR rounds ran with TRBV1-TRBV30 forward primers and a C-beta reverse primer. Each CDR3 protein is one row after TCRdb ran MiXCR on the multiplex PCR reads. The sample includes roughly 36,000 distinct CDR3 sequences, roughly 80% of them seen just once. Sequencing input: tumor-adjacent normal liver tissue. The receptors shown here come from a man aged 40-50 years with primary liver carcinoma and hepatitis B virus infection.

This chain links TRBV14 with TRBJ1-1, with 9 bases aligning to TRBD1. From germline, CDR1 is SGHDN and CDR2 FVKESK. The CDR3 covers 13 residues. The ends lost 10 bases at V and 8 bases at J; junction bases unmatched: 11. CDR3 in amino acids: CANSQGQGIEAFF. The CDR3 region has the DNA TGTGCCAACAGTCAAGGACAGGGGATAGAAGCTTTCTTT. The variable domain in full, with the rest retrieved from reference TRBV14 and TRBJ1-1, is EAGVTQFPSHSVIEKGQTVTLRCDPISGHDNLYWYRRVMGKEIKFLLHFVKESKQDESGMPNNRFLAERTGGTYSTLKVQPAELEDSGVYFCANSQGQGIEAFFGQGTRLTVV.

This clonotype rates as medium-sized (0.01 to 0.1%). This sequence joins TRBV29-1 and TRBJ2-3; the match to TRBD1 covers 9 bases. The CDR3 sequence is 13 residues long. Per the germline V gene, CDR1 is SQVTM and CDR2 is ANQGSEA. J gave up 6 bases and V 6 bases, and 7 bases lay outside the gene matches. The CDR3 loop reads CSVEGQGGDTQYF. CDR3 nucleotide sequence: TGCAGCGTCGAGGGACAGGGTGGGGATACGCAGTATTTT.

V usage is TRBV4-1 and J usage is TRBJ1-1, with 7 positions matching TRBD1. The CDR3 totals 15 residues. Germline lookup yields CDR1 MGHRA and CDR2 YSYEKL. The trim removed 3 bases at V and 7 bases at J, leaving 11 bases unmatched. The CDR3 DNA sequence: TGCGCCAGCAGCCACCCGGACAGGTTGGGCATTGAAGCTTTCTTT. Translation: CASSHPDRLGIEAFF.

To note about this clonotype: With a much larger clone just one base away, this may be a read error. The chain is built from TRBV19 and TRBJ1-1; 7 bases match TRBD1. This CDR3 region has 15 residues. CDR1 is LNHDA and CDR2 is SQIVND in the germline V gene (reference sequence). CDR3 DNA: TGTGCCGGTAGCCCGGGACAGCTTGGGGGAACATCGGCTTTCTTT. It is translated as CAGSPGQLGGTSAFF.

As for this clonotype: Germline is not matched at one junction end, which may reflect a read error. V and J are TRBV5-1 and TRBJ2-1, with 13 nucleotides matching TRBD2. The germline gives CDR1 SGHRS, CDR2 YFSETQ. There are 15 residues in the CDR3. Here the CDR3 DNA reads TGCGCCGGCAGCGTGGGACTAGCGGGGAACAATGAGCAGTTCTTC. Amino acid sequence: CAGSVGLAGNNEQFF. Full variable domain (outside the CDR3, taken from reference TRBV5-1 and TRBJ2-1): KAGVTQTPRYLIKTRGQQVTLSCSPISGHRSVSWYQQTPGQGLQFLFEYFSETQRNKGNFPGRFSGRQFSNSRSEMNVSTLELGDSALYLCAGSVGLAGNNEQFFGPGTRLTVL.

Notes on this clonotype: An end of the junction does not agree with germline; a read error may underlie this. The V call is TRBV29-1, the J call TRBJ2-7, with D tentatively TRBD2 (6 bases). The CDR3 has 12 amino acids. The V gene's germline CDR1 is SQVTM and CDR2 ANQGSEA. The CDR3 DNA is TGCAGCGTTGAAGTAGCGGATTACGAGCGGTACTTC. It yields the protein CSVEVADYERYF.

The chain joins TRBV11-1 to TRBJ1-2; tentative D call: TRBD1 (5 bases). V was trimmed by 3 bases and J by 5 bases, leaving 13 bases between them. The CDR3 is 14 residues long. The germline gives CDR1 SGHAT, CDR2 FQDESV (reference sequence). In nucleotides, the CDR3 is TGTGCCAGCAGCTTTACAGGTGTCTCTTATGGCTACACCTTC. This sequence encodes CASSFTGVSYGYTF.

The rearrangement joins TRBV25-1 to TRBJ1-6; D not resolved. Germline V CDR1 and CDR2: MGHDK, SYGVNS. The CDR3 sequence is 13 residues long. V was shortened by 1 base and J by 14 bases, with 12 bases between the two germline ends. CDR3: CASSEFFSLTLHF. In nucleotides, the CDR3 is TGTGCCAGCAGTGAATTCTTTAGTTTAACCCTCCACTTT.

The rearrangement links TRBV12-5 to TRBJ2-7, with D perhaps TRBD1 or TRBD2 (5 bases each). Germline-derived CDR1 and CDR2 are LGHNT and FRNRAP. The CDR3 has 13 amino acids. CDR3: CTSEGTGFYEQYF. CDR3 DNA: TGTACCAGTGAGGGGACCGGCTTCTACGAGCAGTACTTC.

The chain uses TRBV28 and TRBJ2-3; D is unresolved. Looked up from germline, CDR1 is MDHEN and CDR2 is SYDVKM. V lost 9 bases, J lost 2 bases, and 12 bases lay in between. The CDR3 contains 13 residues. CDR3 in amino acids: CASRLPNTDTQYF. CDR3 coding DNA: TGTGCCAGTAGATTACCGAACACAGATACGCAGTATTTT.

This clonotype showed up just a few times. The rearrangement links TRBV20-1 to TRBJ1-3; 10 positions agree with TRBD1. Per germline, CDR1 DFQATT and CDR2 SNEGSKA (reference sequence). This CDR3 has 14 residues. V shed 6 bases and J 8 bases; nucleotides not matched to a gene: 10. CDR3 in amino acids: CSAQDRGLSDTIYF. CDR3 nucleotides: TGCAGTGCCCAAGACAGGGGGCTGTCGGACACCATATATTTT.

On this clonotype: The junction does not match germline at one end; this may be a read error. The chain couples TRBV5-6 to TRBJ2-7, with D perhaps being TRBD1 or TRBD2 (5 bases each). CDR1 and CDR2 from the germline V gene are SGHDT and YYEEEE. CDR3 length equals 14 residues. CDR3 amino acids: CASSPGPGTIKQYF. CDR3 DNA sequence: TGTGCCAGCAGCCCGGGACCGGGAACGATAAAGCAATACTTC.

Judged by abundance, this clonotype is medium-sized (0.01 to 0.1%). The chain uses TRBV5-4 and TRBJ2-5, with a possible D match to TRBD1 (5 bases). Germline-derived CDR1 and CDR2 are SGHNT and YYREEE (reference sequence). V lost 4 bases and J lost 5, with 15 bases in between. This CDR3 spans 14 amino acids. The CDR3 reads CASSPAQVGETQYF. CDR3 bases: TGTGCCAGCAGCCCAGCACAGGTGGGGGAGACCCAGTACTTC.

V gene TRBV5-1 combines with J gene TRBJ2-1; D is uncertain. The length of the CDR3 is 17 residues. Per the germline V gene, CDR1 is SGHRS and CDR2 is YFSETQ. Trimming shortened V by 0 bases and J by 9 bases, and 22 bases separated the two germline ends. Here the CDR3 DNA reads TGCGCCAGCAGCTTGGTCTGGGAATGGGAATCCTCGGGTGAGCAGTTCTTC. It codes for CASSLVWEWESSGEQFF. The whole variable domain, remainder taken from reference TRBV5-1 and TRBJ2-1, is KAGVTQTPRYLIKTRGQQVTLSCSPISGHRSVSWYQQTPGQGLQFLFEYFSETQRNKGNFPGRFSGRQFSNSRSEMNVSTLELGDSALYLCASSLVWEWESSGEQFFGPGTRLTVL.

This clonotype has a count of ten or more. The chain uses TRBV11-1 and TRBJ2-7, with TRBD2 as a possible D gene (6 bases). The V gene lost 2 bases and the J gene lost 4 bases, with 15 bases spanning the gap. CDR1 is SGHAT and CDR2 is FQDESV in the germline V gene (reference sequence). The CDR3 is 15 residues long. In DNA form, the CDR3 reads TGTGCCAGCAGCTTAACGGGATCGGGAGAATACGAGCAGTACTTC. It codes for CASSLTGSGEYEQYF.

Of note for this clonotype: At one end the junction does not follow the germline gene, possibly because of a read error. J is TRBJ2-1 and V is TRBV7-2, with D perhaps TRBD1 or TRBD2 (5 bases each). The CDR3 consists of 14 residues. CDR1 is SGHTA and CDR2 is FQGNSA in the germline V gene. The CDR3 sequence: CASNSVWGYSEQFF. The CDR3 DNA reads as TGTGCCAGTAATAGCGTATGGGGCTACAGTGAGCAGTTCTTC.